This T cell receptor beta chain was identified in a study of blood T cell repertoires in COVID-19 (dated by TCRdb to between 2020 and 2021). A note on the overall study: Samples covering the acute and convalescent phases of COVID-19 were provided by collaborators in the United States, Italy and Spain. The material from the prospective study consisted of cDNA or gDNA derived from T cells, B-cell-depleted T cells, or PBMCs. The dataset comprised deeply sampled blood TCRbeta repertoires from subjects exposed to, actively infected with, or recovered from COVID-19. The repertoires were made available in a free public database intended to serve as a resource for research on the immune response to SARS-CoV-2. Samples came from the ongoing ImmuneRACE study (first 160 participants) plus 1,254 subjects from 6 global collaborators. Nearly every sample came with metadata listing a de-identified subject ID, COVID-19 status, age in years and sex. Where available, HLA class I and class II types were taken from metadata supplied by the sample provider and were not determined by assay-based typing. The investigation overall reported the following: Clinical and demographic metadata were provided uncurated, with the amount varying by source and participant.

Collaborating institutions collected whole blood in K2EDTA tubes following their own protocols. For TCRbeta analysis, collaborators shipped samples as frozen whole blood, isolated PBMCs, or DNA extracted from either of those sample types. The immunoSEQ Assay, a bias-controlled multiplex PCR, was used to amplify TCRbeta CDR3 regions from genomic DNA. Per the source publication's procedure: The number of nucleated cells in each sample was estimated by amplification of reference gene primers within the assay. Sequence reads were collapsed and filtered to measure the absolute abundance of every unique TCRbeta CDR3 rearrangement. Productive Simpson clonality was computed per sample as the square root of Simpson's diversity index over productive rearrangements. TCRdb took over this immuneACCESS table, retaining in-frame rearrangements with V and J assigned. Such tables are incomplete; in checked studies, under half of the missing clones stem from an unresolved V gene, and the remainder is unexplained. The V and J calls and clone size come from that table; D and trimming were worked out from the DNA. Across this sample there are hundreds of thousands of clones, with roughly four fifths seen only once. The biggest ten clones account for around 8.9% of the sample.

As for this clone: Which antigen it targets is not known. No much larger clonotype is one base removed from it; base qualities were not supplied.

Here V drops 0 bases and J drops 2 bases, and the junction holds 5 bases not matched to any gene. The CDR3 holds 16 amino acids from the cysteine to the phenylalanine. Here the CDR3 DNA is all that survives: 48 bases in frame from base 1. As encoded in the germline V gene, CDR1 is SGHRS while CDR2 is YFSETQ. This clonotype was sampled from a man older than 75 with acute or convalescent COVID-19. The chain employs TRBV5-1 and TRBJ1-2, with 9 junctional bases fitting TRBD1. Sequences were obtained from peripheral blood. In nucleotides, the sequence is TGCGCCAGCAGCTTGGACGGGACAGGGCAAAACTATGGCTACACCTTC. Translated, it gives CASSLDGTGQNYGYTF.